Listed below are T cell receptor beta chains from one sample, sequenced in a study of T cells in localized non-small cell lung cancer. Produced via immunoSEQ multiplex PCR; TCRdb's table is partial and in-frame only. The sample lists around 64,000 clones, over 85% seen once, with around 20% in the top ten. Sample: peripheral blood, taken before any cancer treatment. The receptors come from a man aged 40-75 years with stage I squamous cell lung carcinoma. Both conserved end residues are part of each CDR3. Each record gives: D gene, V gene, J gene, clone size, CDR3 protein, CDR3 DNA. A D gene is named only where the DNA matches it firmly. Not every row has a clone size; where given, it reads once, few, many or a size class.

-	TRBV5-1	TRBJ2-7	few	CASSLAGGSRGHEQYF	TGCGCCAGCAGCTTGGCCGGGGGGAGCAGGGGTCACGAGCAGTACTTC
-	TRBV7-2	TRBJ2-5	-	CASSSSGARETQYF	TGTGCCAGCAGCTCGTCAGGGGCCCGGGAGACCCAGTACTTC
-	TRBV2	TRBJ2-4	-	CASEQGENIQYF	TGTGCCAGCGAACAGGGAGAAAACATTCAGTACTTC
-	TRBV7-2	TRBJ2-3	-	CASSLLAGRTQYF	TGTGCCAGCAGCTTATTAGCAGGGAGAACGCAGTATTTT
-	TRBV7-2	TRBJ2-5	once	CASSPPGGETQYF	TGTGCCAGCAGCCCCCCCGGCGGGGAGACCCAGTACTTC
TRBD1	TRBV5-1	TRBJ2-7	-	CASSLKSGQTSYEQYF	TGCGCCAGCAGCTTGAAGTCGGGACAGACCTCTTACGAGCAGTACTTC
-	TRBV30	TRBJ1-3	-	CAWSGLYSGNTIYF	TGTGCCTGGAGCGGACTGTACTCTGGAAACACCATATATTTT
-	TRBV19	TRBJ2-1	-	CASSPSAGYNEQFF	TGTGCCAGTAGTCCCTCTGCGGGGTACAATGAGCAGTTCTTC
TRBD1	TRBV2	TRBJ1-4	once	CASSEEAGGGGKLFF	TGTGCCAGCAGTGAAGAGGCAGGGGGCGGTGGAAAACTGTTTTTT
TRBD1	TRBV19	TRBJ1-5	-	CASSQAQGVGQPQHF	TGTGCCTCCTCTCAGGCCCAGGGGGTGGGTCAGCCCCAGCATTTT
-	TRBV5-1	TRBJ1-2	-	CASSLVPGGYGYTF	TGCGCCAGCAGCTTGGTTCCGGGAGGCTATGGCTACACCTTC
-	TRBV9	TRBJ2-1	-	CASSGPGLSYNEQFF	TGTGCCAGCAGCGGCCCCGGCTTATCCTACAATGAGCAGTTCTTC
TRBD2	TRBV10-1	TRBJ2-1	-	CASSELGTSGINEQFF	TGCGCCAGCAGTGAGTTGGGGACTAGCGGGATCAATGAGCAGTTCTTC
-	TRBV2	TRBJ1-1	-	CASTEQGENAFF	TGTGCCAGCACCGAACAGGGAGAAAACGCTTTCTTT
-	TRBV28	TRBJ1-1	-	CASRGTPLNTEAFF	TGTGCCAGCCGCGGGACACCCCTCAACACTGAAGCTTTCTTT
-	TRBV19	TRBJ2-1	-	CASSTGLGEYNEQFF	TGTGCCAGTAGCACAGGGTTAGGGGAATACAATGAGCAGTTCTTC
-	TRBV5-1	TRBJ2-7	-	CASSQGPRGHEQYF	TGCGCCAGCAGCCAGGGACCCCGCGGGCACGAGCAGTACTTC
TRBD2	TRBV5-6	TRBJ2-7	-	CASSEGPGRGYEQYF	TGTGCCAGCAGCGAAGGGCCCGGGAGGGGGTACGAGCAGTACTTC